This is a list of T cell receptor beta chains from one sample in a study of T cells in Graves' hyperthyroidism and ophthalmopathy. TCRdb redid the calling of the multiplex PCR reads with MiXCR, one entry per CDR3 protein. The table lists about 350,000 distinct CDR3 sequences, around 13% of them singletons, with around 24% in the top ten. Sequencing was done on a sample of blood. These receptors were obtained from a woman in her 30s with Graves' hyperthyroidism. Both conserved end residues are part of each CDR3. D genes are given only for firm matches. The size entry is marked missing in some rows and otherwise reads once, few, many or a size class.

-,-,TRBJ2-5,TRBV28,TGTGCCAGCAGTTTTTTGGGGGCCCAAGAGACCCAGTACTTC,CASSFLGAQETQYF
many,TRBD1,TRBJ2-2,TRBV12-3/TRBV12-4,TGTGCCAGCAGTTTCCGGACAGGTCCGAGCACCGGGGAGCTGTTTTTT,CASSFRTGPSTGELFF
many,-,TRBJ2-5,TRBV6-2/TRBV6-3,TGTGCCACGGGGCCCAGGGAGGCCATAGAGACCCAGTACTTC,CATGPREAIETQYF
many,-,TRBJ1-3,TRBV12-3/TRBV12-4,TGTGCCAGCAGTTTCGGGTTTGGAAACACCATATATTTT,CASSFGFGNTIYF
-,-,TRBJ2-7,TRBV28,TGTGCCAGCAGCCTGATTAGCGAGCAGTACTTC,CASSLISEQYF
few,-,TRBJ2-5,TRBV20-1,TGCAGTGCTCGGATCCCCGGGACTTCAAAAGAGACCCAGTACTTC,CSARIPGTSKETQYF
many,-,TRBJ1-5,TRBV28,TGTGCCAGCAGTTTAGGAGGAATGAGCAATCAGCCCCAGCATTTT,CASSLGGMSNQPQHF
few,-,TRBJ1-6,TRBV28,TGTGCCAGCAGTTTAGAGAGGGGGAAGGAATCACCCCTCCACTTT,CASSLERGKESPLHF
many,-,TRBJ2-1,TRBV6-6,TGTGCCAGCAGTTACTCCGCAGTGGATGAGCAGTTCTTC,CASSYSAVDEQFF
-,-,TRBJ1-6,TRBV7-2,TGTGCCAGCAGCCCACCCTCCGGGGCTCTCTATAATTCACCCCTCCACTTT,CASSPPSGALYNSPLHF
-,TRBD1,TRBJ1-2,TRBV6-1,TGTGCCAGGATACGCCCTTACAGGGGGGAATATGGCTACACCTTC,CARIRPYRGEYGYTF
-,-,TRBJ2-1,TRBV5-1,TGCGCCAGCAGCTTAACTAGAGGACGGACTGGAGATGAGCAGTTCTTC,CASSLTRGRTGDEQFF
-,-,TRBJ1-5,TRBV19,TGTGCCAGTAGTATGAGAGGAAATCAGCCCCAGCATTTT,CASSMRGNQPQHF
many,-,TRBJ2-1,TRBV30,TGTGCCTCTCGGAGGGCCGCAGAGCAGTTCTTC,CASRRAAEQFF
once,TRBD2,TRBJ2-3,TRBV12-3/TRBV12-4,TGCGCCAGCAGCCAGGTTCCTAGCGGGAGGGTAGATACGCAGTATTTT,CASSQVPSGRVDTQYF
-,TRBD1,TRBJ1-4,TRBV28,TGTGCCGGCAGTAAGGGGGACAGGGTAACTAATGAAAAACTGTTTTTT,CAGSKGDRVTNEKLFF
-,-,TRBJ2-1,TRBV20-1,TGCAGTGCTACCCTCCTGGGGCCCTCCTACAATGAGCAGTTCTTC,CSATLLGPSYNEQFF
-,-,TRBJ1-3,TRBV5-6,TGTGCCAGCAGCCCCGCGGGAGGAAACACCATATATTTT,CASSPAGGNTIYF
many,-,TRBJ2-1,TRBV11-2,TGTGCCAGCAGCCCCCGGGACACCAGCTCCTACAATGAGCAGTTCTTC,CASSPRDTSSYNEQFF
-,-,TRBJ1-1,TRBV28,TGTGCCAGCACTATACAGGGTGTGAACACTGAAGCTTTCTTT,CASTIQGVNTEAFF
few,-,TRBJ2-1,TRBV6-1,TGTGCCAGCAGAGAGAAGGTCGGCTCCTACAATGGGCAGTTCTTC,CASREKVGSYNGQFF
-,-,TRBJ1-6,TRBV6-1,TGTGCCAGCAGGACAGCTGGGGGGGGGAATTCACCCCTCCACTTT,CASRTAGGGNSPLHF
many,-,TRBJ2-7,TRBV6-2/TRBV6-3,TGTGCCAGCAGTTACCCCGGCCTAGAGTCCTACGAGCAGTACTTC,CASSYPGLESYEQYF
-,TRBD2,TRBJ2-5,TRBV18,TGTGCCAGCTCACCAGGGAGGGTTGGACTAGCGCACCAAGAGACCCAGTACTTC,CASSPGRVGLAHQETQYF
many,TRBD2,TRBJ2-1,TRBV5-1,TGCGCCAGCAGTGGGGGGGTTACCTACAATGAGCAGTTCTTC,CASSGGVTYNEQFF
-,-,TRBJ1-3,TRBV7-2,TGTGCCGGCAGCGCTGGAAACACCATATATTTT,CAGSAGNTIYF
many,TRBD1,TRBJ2-7,TRBV15,TGTGCCACCAGCAGAGGGGACAGGGGATTGGCCGAGCAGTACTTC,CATSRGDRGLAEQYF
-,-,TRBJ1-5,TRBV4-3,TGCGCCAGCAGCCAAGATCTCTTACAGGGTAAGCCCCAGCATTTT,CASSQDLLQGKPQHF
-,TRBD1,TRBJ2-7,TRBV19,TGTGGCACCAGTGGCTCAGGGGGATACTACGAGCAGTACTTC,CGTSGSGGYYEQYF
many,TRBD1,TRBJ1-5,TRBV20-1,TGCAGTGCTGCCGAGGGGGCTAACCAGCCCCAGCATTTT,CSAAEGANQPQHF
many,-,TRBJ1-1,TRBV10-3,TGTGCCATCAGTGACGAGTCAAACACTGAAGCTTTCTTT,CAISDESNTEAFF
few,-,TRBJ2-1,TRBV4-3,TGCGCCAGCAGCCAAGATTTTGGCGGAAGAGGGCGGCATGAGCAGTTCTTC,CASSQDFGGRGRHEQFF
-,-,TRBJ1-2,TRBV28,TGTGCCAGCAGTTTAGGAGGGCCAGGGGGCTACACCTTC,CASSLGGPGGYTF
-,TRBD2,TRBJ2-3,TRBV3-1,TGTGCCAGCACCTTGACTAGCGGGAGTCCCACAGATACGCAGTATTTT,CASTLTSGSPTDTQYF
many,TRBD2,TRBJ2-7,TRBV20-1,TGCAGTGCTGGGCGACTAGCGGAGTTGAACGAGCAGTACTTC,CSAGRLAELNEQYF
many,-,TRBJ2-2,TRBV28,TGTGCCAGCAGCGACAGATCCGGGGAGCTGTTTTTT,CASSDRSGELFF
many,TRBD2,TRBJ2-2,TRBV15,TGTGCCACCAGCAGGGGAGGGACGAACACCGGGGAGCTGTTTTTT,CATSRGGTNTGELFF
-,-,TRBJ1-1,TRBV19,TGTGCCAGTAGTATCCAGGCCAACACTGAAGCTTTCTTT,CASSIQANTEAFF
-,-,TRBJ2-5,TRBV3-1,TGTGCCAGCAGCGGGATACCGGGACACAAGTACCAAGAGACCCAGTACTTC,CASSGIPGHKYQETQYF
many,TRBD1,TRBJ1-1,TRBV27,TGTGCCAGCAGTTTAAGCAGGGGGGGTACTGAAGCTTTCTTT,CASSLSRGGTEAFF
many,-,TRBJ2-3,TRBV11-2,TGTGCCAGCAGCTTAGATCGGGCGACAGATACGCAGTATTTT,CASSLDRATDTQYF
-,TRBD2,TRBJ2-7,TRBV27,TGTGCCAGCAGTTTAAAGTTAGCGGGAGGGTCAGACTCCTACGAGCAGTACTTC,CASSLKLAGGSDSYEQYF
many,-,TRBJ2-3,TRBV7-2,TGTGCCAGCAGCAGGGCCTTAGATACGCAGTATTTT,CASSRALDTQYF
many,-,TRBJ2-1,TRBV28,TGTGCCAGCAGTTTAGGTAGCGTTGAGCAGTTCTTC,CASSLGSVEQFF
-,-,TRBJ1-1,TRBV6-5,TGTGCCAGCAGTTACCGGCGGTCCACTGAAGCTTTCTTT,CASSYRRSTEAFF
few,TRBD1,TRBJ1-1,TRBV19,TGTGCCAGTAACCTCCGGGACAGGGGACTAGGCACTGAAGCTTTCTTT,CASNLRDRGLGTEAFF
many,TRBD2,TRBJ2-1,TRBV27,TGTGCCAGCAGTATGGCTAGCGGAGGCAATGAGCAGTTCTTC,CASSMASGGNEQFF
-,TRBD1,TRBJ2-1,TRBV5-6,TGTGCCAGCAGCCCCGGGACAGGGAGAGAGGATGAGCAGTTCTTC,CASSPGTGREDEQFF
many,-,TRBJ2-7,TRBV14,TGTGCCAGCAGCCAAGGTGGGTTATTCGGCGGATTCTCCTACGAGCAGTACTTC,CASSQGGLFGGFSYEQYF
many,-,TRBJ1-3,TRBV6-1,TGTGCCAGCAGTTGGATCGGAAACACCATATATTTT,CASSWIGNTIYF
many,TRBD2,TRBJ2-1,TRBV6-2/TRBV6-3,TGTGCCAGCAGTTCAGCGGGACTAGGTGAGCAGTTCTTC,CASSSAGLGEQFF
-,-,TRBJ2-3,TRBV7-6,TGTGCCAGCAGGAATCCGGGGAGGCGCGAGAAAGCAGATACGCAGTATTTT,CASRNPGRREKADTQYF
many,-,TRBJ2-1,TRBV24-1,TGTGCCACCAGTGATGCCGATTCCTACAATGAGCAGTTCTTC,CATSDADSYNEQFF
-,-,TRBJ1-4,TRBV30,TGTGCCTGGAGATTGACAGGCGTAGGTTCGGAAAAACTGTTTTTT,CAWRLTGVGSEKLFF